Sequencing of this T cell receptor beta chain was carried out in a study of molecular identifiers for immune sequencing clone quantification. For the study at large: Replicates split RNA from around 20,000 or 99,000 naive CD8 cells five ways, and the researchers sequenced four portions.

TCRdb reanalysed the PCR reads using MiXCR and keeps one entry per CDR3 protein. The data show hundreds of thousands of distinct CDR3 sequences, over 20% seen once. CDR3 size: 14 residues. V was pared by 7 bases and J by 1 base, with 3 bases of the junction left unmatched. General study results and limits: Highly expanded clone sizes could be underestimated through barcode sharing by identical TCR molecules.

Comments on this clonotype: Its antigen is as yet unknown. This could be a read error, since a much larger clone is one nucleotide away.

Sequenced material: naive CD8+ T cells from blood, with Jurkat cell RNA spiked in. Stated subset: FACS-sorted CD8+CD4-CCR7+CD45RA+ naive T cells. The V and J genes are TRBV12-3 or TRBV12-4 and TRBJ2-4, with 8 positions matching TRBD2. The receptor comes from a human donor in good health. Some libraries in this study had Jurkat cell RNA spiked in. The CDR3 is CASTRGGAKNIQYF. The CDR3 DNA reads as TGTGCCAGCACCCGGGGGGGTGCCAAAAACATTCAGTACTTC.